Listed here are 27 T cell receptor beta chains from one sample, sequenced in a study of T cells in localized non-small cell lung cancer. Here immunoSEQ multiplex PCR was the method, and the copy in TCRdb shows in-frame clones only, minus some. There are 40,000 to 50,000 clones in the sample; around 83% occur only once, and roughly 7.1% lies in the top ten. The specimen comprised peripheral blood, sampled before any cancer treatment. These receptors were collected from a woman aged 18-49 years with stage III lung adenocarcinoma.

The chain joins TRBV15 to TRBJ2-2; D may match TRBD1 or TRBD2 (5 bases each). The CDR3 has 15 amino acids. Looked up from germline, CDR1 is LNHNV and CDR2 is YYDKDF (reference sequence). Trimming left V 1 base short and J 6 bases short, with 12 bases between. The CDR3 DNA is TGTGCCACCAGCAGAGCTCCCACGGGGCCCGGGGAGCTGTTTTTT. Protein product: CATSRAPTGPGELFF.

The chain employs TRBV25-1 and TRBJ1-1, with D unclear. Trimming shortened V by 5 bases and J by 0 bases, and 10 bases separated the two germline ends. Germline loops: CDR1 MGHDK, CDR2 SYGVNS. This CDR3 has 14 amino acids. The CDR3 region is CASSHEGLNTEAFF. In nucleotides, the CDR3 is TGTGCCAGCAGTCACGAGGGCCTGAACACTGAAGCTTTCTTT.

The CDR3 here is CASSPMGQGRSETQYF. For the CDR3, the DNA is TGTGCCAGCAGCCCCATGGGGCAGGGTCGGTCAGAGACCCAGTACTTC. The chain has TRBV14 and TRBJ2-5; possibly TRBD1 for D (5 bases). The V gene lost 4 bases and the J gene lost 4 bases, with 19 bases spanning the gap. CDR1 is SGHDN and CDR2 is FVKESK in the germline V gene. The CDR3 spans 16 residues.

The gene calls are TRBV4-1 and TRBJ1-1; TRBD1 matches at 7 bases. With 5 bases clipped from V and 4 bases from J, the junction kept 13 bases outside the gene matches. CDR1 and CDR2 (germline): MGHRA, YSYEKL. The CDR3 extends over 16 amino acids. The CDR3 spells CASSKGPQGEGTEAFF. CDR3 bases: TGCGCCAGCAGCAAAGGACCGCAGGGGGAGGGCACTGAAGCTTTCTTT.

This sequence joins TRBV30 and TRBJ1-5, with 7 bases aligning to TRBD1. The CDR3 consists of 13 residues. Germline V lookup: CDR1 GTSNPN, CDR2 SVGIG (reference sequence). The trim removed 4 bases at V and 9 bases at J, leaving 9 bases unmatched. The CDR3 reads CAWNSRGEGPQHF. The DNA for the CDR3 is TGTGCCTGGAACAGCAGGGGGGAAGGGCCCCAGCATTTT. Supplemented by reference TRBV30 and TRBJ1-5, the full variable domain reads SQTIHQWPATLVQPVGSPLSLECTVEGTSNPNLYWYRQAAGRGLQLLFYSVGIGQISSEVPQNLSASRPQDRQFILSSKKLLLSDSGFYLCAWNSRGEGPQHFGDGTRLSIL.

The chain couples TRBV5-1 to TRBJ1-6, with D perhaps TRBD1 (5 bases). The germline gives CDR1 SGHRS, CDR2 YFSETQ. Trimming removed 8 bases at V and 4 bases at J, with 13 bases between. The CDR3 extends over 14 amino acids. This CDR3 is CASMQGEYNSPLHF. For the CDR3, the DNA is TGCGCCAGTATGCAGGGAGAATATAATTCACCCCTCCACTTT. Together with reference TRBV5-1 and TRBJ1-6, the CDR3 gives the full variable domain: KAGVTQTPRYLIKTRGQQVTLSCSPISGHRSVSWYQQTPGQGLQFLFEYFSETQRNKGNFPGRFSGRQFSNSRSEMNVSTLELGDSALYLCASMQGEYNSPLHFGNGTRLTVT.

DNA of the CDR3: TGTGCCAGCAGCTTATTTTCAGGGGGGAACACTGAAGCTTTCTTT. Translating it yields CASSLFSGGNTEAFF. The chain links TRBV7-2 to TRBJ1-1; TRBD1 matches 7 bases. The germline V gene has CDR1 SGHTA and CDR2 FQGNSA. J was trimmed by 1 base and V by 2 bases; bases with no gene match: 4. The CDR3 covers 15 residues.

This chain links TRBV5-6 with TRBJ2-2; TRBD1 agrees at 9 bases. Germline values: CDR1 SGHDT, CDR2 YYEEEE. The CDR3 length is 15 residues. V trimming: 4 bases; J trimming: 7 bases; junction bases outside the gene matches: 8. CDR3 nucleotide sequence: TGTGCCAGCAGCCTAGGGGACAGGGAGAACGGGGAGCTGTTTTTT. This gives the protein CASSLGDRENGELFF.

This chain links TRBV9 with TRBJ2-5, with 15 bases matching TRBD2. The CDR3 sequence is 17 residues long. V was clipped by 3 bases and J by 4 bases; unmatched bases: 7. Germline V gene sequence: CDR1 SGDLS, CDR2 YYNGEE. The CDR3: CASSDRGTSGGPETQYF. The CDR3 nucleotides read TGTGCCAGCAGCGACCGCGGGACTAGCGGGGGGCCAGAGACCCAGTACTTC.

CDR3 region: CASSFPRTPCRVNYGYTF. As DNA, the CDR3 is TGTGCCAGCAGCTTCCCTCGGACCCCGTGTAGGGTTAACTATGGCTACACCTTC. This sequence joins TRBV7-3 and TRBJ1-2, with no clear D. Germline assignment: CDR1 SGHTA and CDR2 FQGTGA. The CDR3 runs 18 residues. Trimming removed 3 bases at V and 1 base at J, with 21 bases between. Full variable domain (outside the CDR3, taken from reference TRBV7-3 and TRBJ1-2): GAGVSQTPSNKVTEKGKYVELRCDPISGHTALYWYRQSLGQGPEFLIYFQGTGAADDSGLPNDRFFAVRPEGSVSTLKIQRTERGDSAVYLCASSFPRTPCRVNYGYTFGSGTRLTVV.

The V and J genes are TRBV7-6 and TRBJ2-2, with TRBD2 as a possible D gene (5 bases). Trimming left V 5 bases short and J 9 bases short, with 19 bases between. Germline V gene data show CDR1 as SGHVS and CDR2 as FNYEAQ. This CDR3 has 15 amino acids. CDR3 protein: CASSPLEGEHRELFF. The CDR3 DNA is TGTGCCAGCAGCCCCTTAGAGGGAGAACACCGGGAGCTGTTTTTT.

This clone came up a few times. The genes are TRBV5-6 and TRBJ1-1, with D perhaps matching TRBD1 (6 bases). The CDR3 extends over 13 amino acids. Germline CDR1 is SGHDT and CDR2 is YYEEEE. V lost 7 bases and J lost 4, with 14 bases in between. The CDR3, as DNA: TGTGCCAGCCTCTATAGGGGGTCCACTGAAGCTTTCTTT. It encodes CASLYRGSTEAFF.

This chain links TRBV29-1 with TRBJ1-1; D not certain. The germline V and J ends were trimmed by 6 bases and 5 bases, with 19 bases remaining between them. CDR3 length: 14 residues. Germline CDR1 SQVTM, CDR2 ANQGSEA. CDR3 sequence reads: CSVPNRKGGTEAFF. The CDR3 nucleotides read TGCAGCGTCCCAAACCGGAAAGGAGGGACTGAAGCTTTCTTT.

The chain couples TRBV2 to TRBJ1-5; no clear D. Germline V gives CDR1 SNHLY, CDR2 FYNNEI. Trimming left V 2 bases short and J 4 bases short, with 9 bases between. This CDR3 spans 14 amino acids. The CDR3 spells CASSELRGNQPQHF. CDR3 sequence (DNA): TGTGCCAGCAGTGAACTAAGAGGGAATCAGCCCCAGCATTTT.

CDR3 bases: TGTGCCAGCCGCTCCCTGACAGGGGGGTCCTACGAGCAGTACTTC. Its translation: CASRSLTGGSYEQYF. V is TRBV10-3 and J is TRBJ2-7, with 9 bases aligning to TRBD1. CDR1 is ENHRY, CDR2 SYGVKD, per germline. This CDR3 region has 15 residues. V lost 10 bases to trimming and J lost 1 base; unmatched junction nucleotides: 11.

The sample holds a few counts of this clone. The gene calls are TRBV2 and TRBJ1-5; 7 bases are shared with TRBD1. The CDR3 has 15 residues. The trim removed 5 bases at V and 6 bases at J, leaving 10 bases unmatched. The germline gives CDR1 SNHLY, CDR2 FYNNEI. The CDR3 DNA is TGTGCCAGCAGTTTGAGACAGGGAATAGGTCAGCCCCAGCATTTT. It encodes CASSLRQGIGQPQHF.

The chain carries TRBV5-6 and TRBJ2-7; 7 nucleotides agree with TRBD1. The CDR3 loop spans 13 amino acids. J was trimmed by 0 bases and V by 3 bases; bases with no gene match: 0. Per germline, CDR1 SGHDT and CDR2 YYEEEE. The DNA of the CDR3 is TGTGCCAGCAGCTGGGACAGCTCCTACGAGCAGTACTTC. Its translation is CASSWDSSYEQYF.

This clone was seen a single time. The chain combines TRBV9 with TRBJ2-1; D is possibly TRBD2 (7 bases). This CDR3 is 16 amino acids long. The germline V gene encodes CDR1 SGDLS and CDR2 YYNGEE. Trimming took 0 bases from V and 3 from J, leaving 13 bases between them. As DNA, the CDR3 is TGTGCCAGCAGCGTAGAGGGGGGGCAGATCTACAATGAGCAGTTCTTC. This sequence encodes CASSVEGGQIYNEQFF.

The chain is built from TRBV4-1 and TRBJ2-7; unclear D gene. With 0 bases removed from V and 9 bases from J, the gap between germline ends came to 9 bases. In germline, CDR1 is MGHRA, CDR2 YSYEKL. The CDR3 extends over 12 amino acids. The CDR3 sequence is CASSQDLRRQYF. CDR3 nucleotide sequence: TGCGCCAGCAGCCAAGACCTCCGACGGCAGTACTTC.

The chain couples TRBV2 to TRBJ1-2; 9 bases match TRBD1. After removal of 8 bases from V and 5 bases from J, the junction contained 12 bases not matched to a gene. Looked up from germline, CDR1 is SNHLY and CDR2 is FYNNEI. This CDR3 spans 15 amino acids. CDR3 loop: CASGTGTGTIYGYTF. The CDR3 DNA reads TGTGCCAGCGGGACCGGGACAGGGACTATTTATGGCTACACCTTC.

The DNA of the CDR3 is TGCGCCAGCAGCTTGAACAGCAAGGAGACCCAGTACTTC. Its translation is CASSLNSKETQYF. The J gene is TRBJ2-5, the V gene TRBV5-1; D is undetermined. The CDR3 contains 13 residues. The ends were cut back, 1 base at V and 5 bases at J, with 9 bases in the middle. CDR1 SGHRS and CDR2 YFSETQ come from the germline V gene.

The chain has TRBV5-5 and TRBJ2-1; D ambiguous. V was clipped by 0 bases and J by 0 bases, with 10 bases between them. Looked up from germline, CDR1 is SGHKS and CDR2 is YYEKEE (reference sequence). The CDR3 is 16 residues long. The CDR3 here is CASSLGTTRSYNEQFF. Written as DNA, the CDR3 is TGTGCCAGCAGCTTGGGTACTACCCGCTCCTACAATGAGCAGTTCTTC.

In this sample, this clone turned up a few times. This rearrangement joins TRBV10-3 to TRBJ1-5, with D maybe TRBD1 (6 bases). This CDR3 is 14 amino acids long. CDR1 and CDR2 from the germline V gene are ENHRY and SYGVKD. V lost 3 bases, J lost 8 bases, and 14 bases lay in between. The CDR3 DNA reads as TGTGCCATCAGTGAAGGACGGCCAGGGGAGCCCCAGCATTTT. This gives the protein CAISEGRPGEPQHF.

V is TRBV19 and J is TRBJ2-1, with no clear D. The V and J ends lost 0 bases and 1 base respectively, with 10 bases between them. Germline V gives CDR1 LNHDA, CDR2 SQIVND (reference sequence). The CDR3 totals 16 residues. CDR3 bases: TGTGCCAGTAGTATAGATCCCGCAGGTTCCTACAATGAGCAGTTCTTC. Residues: CASSIDPAGSYNEQFF. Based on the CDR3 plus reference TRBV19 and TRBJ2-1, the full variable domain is DGGITQSPKYLFRKEGQNVTLSCEQNLNHDAMYWYRQDPGQGLRLIYYSQIVNDFQKGDIAEGYSVSREKKESFPLTVTSAQKNPTAFYLCASSIDPAGSYNEQFFGPGTRLTVL.

The CDR3 coding sequence is TGTGCTAGTGCACAGGGTGCTACAGATACGCAGTATTTT. Its translation: CASAQGATDTQYF. This rearrangement joins TRBV7-7 to TRBJ2-3; a possible D gene is TRBD1 (6 bases). The CDR3 is made up of 13 amino acids. Per the germline V gene, CDR1 is SSHAT and CDR2 is FNYEAQ (reference sequence).

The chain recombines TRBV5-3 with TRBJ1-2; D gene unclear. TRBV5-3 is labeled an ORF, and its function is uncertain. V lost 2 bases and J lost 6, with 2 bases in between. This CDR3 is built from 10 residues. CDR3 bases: TGTGCCAGAAGCTTCCATGGCTACACCTTC. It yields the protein CARSFHGYTF.

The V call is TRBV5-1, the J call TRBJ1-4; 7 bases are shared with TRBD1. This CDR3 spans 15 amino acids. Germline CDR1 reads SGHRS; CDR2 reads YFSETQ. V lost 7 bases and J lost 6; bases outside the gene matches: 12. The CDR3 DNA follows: TGCGCCAGCCGAATGAGGGGGCAGGGGGATGAAAAACTGTTTTTT. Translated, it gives CASRMRGQGDEKLFF.